Below are 26 T cell receptor beta chains sequenced from a single sample in a study of radiation and T cells in renal cell carcinoma. Sequenced by immunoSEQ multiplex PCR; TCRdb stores in-frame clones only, minus some. The sample carries some 97,000 clones, approximately 82% recorded once. Stated time point: blood 4 weeks post-SBRT, at nephrectomy. Treatment denoted: 15 Gy SBRT to primary tumor, nephrectomy 4 weeks later. Material: blood, obtained from a patient whose treatment included radiotherapy and nephrectomy. The receptors here all came from a man aged 55 to 70 with renal cell carcinoma.

In its sample, this clone was seen a few times. This sample also contains other DNA sequences that code for the same CDR3. DNA for the CDR3: TGTGCCAGCAGTTTAGCGGGGAACACTGAAGCTTTCTTT. It is translated as CASSLAGNTEAFF. The V gene is TRBV27, the J gene TRBJ1-1; D unresolved. The germline gives CDR1 MNHEY, CDR2 SMNVEV (reference sequence). This CDR3 has 13 amino acids. Deletions cut 2 bases from V and 1 base from J, with 5 bases between.

The gene calls are TRBV28 and TRBJ2-3; 8 bases match TRBD2. Unmatched junction bases numbered 11, after V lost 6 bases and J lost 9 bases. Per the germline V gene, CDR1 is MDHEN and CDR2 is SYDVKM. The CDR3 is made up of 14 amino acids. The CDR3 DNA follows: TGTGCCAGCAGCCGCAGCGGGAGCGAAGTAACGCAGTATTTT. Translation: CASSRSGSEVTQYF.

This clone was observed a handful of times. The chain links TRBV5-1 to TRBJ1-1; D ambiguous. Trimming left V 0 bases short and J 10 bases short, with 28 bases between. The CDR3 consists of 18 residues. The germline V gene encodes CDR1 SGHRS and CDR2 YFSETQ. CDR3 residues: CASSLDWRGTLNTDVAFF. The CDR3 DNA is TGCGCCAGCAGCTTGGACTGGCGGGGTACTCTGAACACTGATGTAGCTTTCTTT.

The rearrangement links TRBV11-3 to TRBJ2-3; D gene ambiguous. Germline CDR1 and CDR2: SGHNT and YENEEA. V dropped 6 bases and J dropped 0 bases, with 13 bases sitting between them. CDR3 length equals 15 residues. The CDR3 nucleotides read TGTGCCAGCAGTTTTAGATCTGGCAGCACAGATACGCAGTATTTT. Translated, it gives CASSFRSGSTDTQYF.

V gene TRBV18 combines with J gene TRBJ2-3; D remains unclear. CDR1 and CDR2 from the germline V gene are KGHSH and LQKENI. The CDR3 loop spans 12 amino acids. The V end lost 3 bases, the J end lost 2 bases, and 3 bases lay between the germline ends. CDR3 in amino acids: CASSPPTDTQYF. The CDR3 region has the DNA TGTGCCAGCTCACCGCCCACAGATACGCAGTATTTT.

The J gene is TRBJ2-5, the V gene TRBV28, with a possible D match to TRBD2 (5 bases). Germline loops: CDR1 MDHEN, CDR2 SYDVKM. This CDR3 is built from 13 residues. Trimming took 5 bases from V and 2 from J, leaving 9 bases between them. The CDR3 region is CASSGSGQETQYF. The CDR3 nucleotides are TGTGCCAGCAGTGGCTCGGGGCAAGAGACCCAGTACTTC.

J is TRBJ2-7 and V is TRBV4-1; a possible D gene is TRBD1 (5 bases). The CDR3 runs to 16 residues. Trimming took off 3 bases at V and 6 bases at J, with 21 bases between the two ends. Per the germline V gene, CDR1 is MGHRA and CDR2 is YSYEKL. CDR3 in amino acids: CASSHSDSFNPGEQYF. CDR3 coding DNA: TGCGCCAGCAGCCATAGTGACAGTTTTAATCCGGGCGAGCAGTACTTC.

There are a few counts of this clone. V gene TRBV21-1 combines with J gene TRBJ1-2; the table assigns TRBD1, which was not confirmed against the DNA. TRBV21-1 is labeled a pseudogene. This CDR3 spans 15 amino acids. CDR3 amino acids: CASSTSGQSTYGYTF. CDR3 nucleotide sequence: TGTGCCAGCAGCACCTCTGGGCAAAGTACATATGGCTACACCTTC.

The chain combines TRBV29-1 with TRBJ2-3; D possibly corresponds to TRBD2 (6 bases). The CDR3 is 13 amino acids. Trimming took 3 bases from V and 3 from J, leaving 10 bases between them. CDR1 is SQVTM, CDR2 ANQGSEA, per germline. The CDR3 DNA reads TGCAGCGTTGACGGGACTTTTACAGATACGCAGTATTTT. It specifies CSVDGTFTDTQYF.

This clone appeared once. V and J are TRBV28 and TRBJ2-1, with D perhaps matching TRBD2 (5 bases). Germline V gene lookup returns CDR1 MDHEN and CDR2 SYDVKM. The CDR3 length is 15 residues. Deletions cut 5 bases from V and 0 bases from J, with 11 bases between. The CDR3 loop is CASSEADSSYNEQFF. The DNA of the CDR3 is TGTGCCAGCAGTGAAGCGGATAGCTCCTACAATGAGCAGTTCTTC.

This clone was counted a few times. Other nucleotide sequences in the sample specify the same CDR3. The J gene is TRBJ2-1, the V gene TRBV7-9; D uncertain. The germline V and J ends were trimmed by 1 base and 6 bases, with 4 bases remaining between them. Germline V gene sequence: CDR1 SEHNR, CDR2 FQNEAQ (reference sequence). This CDR3 has 12 residues. Written as DNA, the CDR3 is TGTGCCAGCAGCTTAGGGGTCAATGAGCAGTTCTTC. Encoded protein: CASSLGVNEQFF.

This clone showed up just once. V usage is TRBV19 and J usage is TRBJ2-3; D perhaps matches TRBD2 (5 bases). This CDR3 contains 13 residues. From germline, CDR1 is LNHDA and CDR2 SQIVND (reference sequence). The ends were cut back, 0 bases at V and 4 bases at J, with 5 bases in the middle. The CDR3 loop is CASSIEGADTQYF. CDR3 in DNA: TGTGCCAGTAGTATAGAGGGAGCAGATACGCAGTATTTT.

The chain joins TRBV5-1 to TRBJ2-5; D call uncertain. The germline V gene encodes CDR1 SGHRS and CDR2 YFSETQ. V lost 0 bases and J lost 0, with 12 bases in between. This CDR3 is 16 amino acids long. The CDR3 protein is CASSLVARLDQETQYF. CDR3 DNA: TGCGCCAGCAGCTTGGTGGCCAGGCTCGACCAAGAGACCCAGTACTTC.

CDR3 nucleotides: TGTGCCAGCAGCTTGGGGCCGGGACTAGCGACGTGGGGCACAGATACGCAGTATTTT. It translates to CASSLGPGLATWGTDTQYF. The chain recombines TRBV5-4 with TRBJ2-3; 10 positions match TRBD2. The CDR3 spans 19 residues. Germline V gene sequence: CDR1 SGHNT, CDR2 YYREEE (reference sequence). Trimming took 0 bases from V and 1 from J; bases not matched to a gene: 11.

J is TRBJ1-5 and V is TRBV27; 10 bases align to TRBD1. Germline assignment: CDR1 MNHEY and CDR2 SMNVEV (reference sequence). The CDR3 totals 18 residues. V was clipped by 1 base and J by 1 base; unmatched bases: 7. In DNA, the CDR3 is TGTGCCAGCAGTTTATGGGGGACAGGGGATAGGAGCAATCAGCCCCAGCATTTT. Translated, it gives CASSLWGTGDRSNQPQHF.

This chain uses TRBV5-1 with TRBJ2-7; 13 bases map to TRBD2. The CDR3 spans 15 residues. CDR1 and CDR2 (germline): SGHRS, YFSETQ. Losses at the gene ends were 4 bases for V and 5 bases for J; bases not matched to a gene: 6. CDR3 coding DNA: TGCGCCAGCAGCGTAACCGGGACTAGCGGGAACGAGCAGTACTTC. This codes for CASSVTGTSGNEQYF.

The V call is TRBV7-8, the J call TRBJ2-3, with D possibly TRBD1 on 6 matching bases. Germline CDR1 and CDR2: SGHVS and FQNEAQ. The CDR3 is 14 residues long. Trimming pared 3 bases from V and 2 bases from J, leaving 9 bases between. CDR3 in amino acids: CASSFTGFTDTQYF. CDR3 coding DNA: TGTGCCAGCAGCTTCACAGGGTTCACAGATACGCAGTATTTT.

The rearrangement links TRBV11-2 to TRBJ2-2; D not certain. The length of the CDR3 is 14 residues. Trimming shortened V by 1 base and J by 4 bases, and 7 bases separated the two germline ends. Germline CDR1 and CDR2: SGHAT and FQNNGV. DNA of the CDR3: TGTGCCAGCAGCTTAGTAGGCCTCACCGGGGAGCTGTTTTTT. This sequence encodes CASSLVGLTGELFF.

The V gene is TRBV10-3, the J gene TRBJ2-1; weak D call: TRBD2 (7 bases). The CDR3 loop spans 16 amino acids. V lost 3 bases, J lost 0 bases, and 12 bases lay in between. Per the germline V gene, CDR1 is ENHRY and CDR2 is SYGVKD. CDR3 sequence reads: CAISDGGGVSYNEQFF. The CDR3 region has the DNA TGTGCCATCAGTGACGGAGGGGGGGTCTCCTACAATGAGCAGTTCTTC.

This clone was recorded only once. V is TRBV10-1 and J is TRBJ2-1; TRBD2 matches at 10 bases. V lost 4 bases, J lost 10 bases, and 4 bases stayed unmatched. The CDR3 spans 13 residues. Germline V lookup: CDR1 WNHNN, CDR2 SYGVQD (reference sequence). CDR3 DNA sequence: TGCGCCAGCAGTGCCGGACTAGCGGTAGAGCAGTTCTTC. It specifies CASSAGLAVEQFF.

The gene calls are TRBV9 and TRBJ2-2, with 7 bases matching TRBD2. The CDR3 contains 15 residues. Losses at the gene ends were 4 bases for V and 4 bases for J; bases not matched to a gene: 7. Looked up from germline, CDR1 is SGDLS and CDR2 is YYNGEE. The CDR3: CASSTLGEGTGELFF. DNA of the CDR3: TGTGCCAGCAGCACTTTAGGGGAGGGCACCGGGGAGCTGTTTTTT.

The V gene is TRBV4-3, the J gene TRBJ1-1, with D maybe TRBD1 (6 bases). Trimming left V 1 base short and J 6 bases short, with 12 bases between. Germline V gene sequence: CDR1 LGHNA, CDR2 YSLEER. This CDR3 contains 14 residues. DNA for the CDR3: TGCGCCAGCAGCCAAGGATACAGGGTACCTGAAGCTTTCTTT. Encoded protein: CASSQGYRVPEAFF.

The chain recombines TRBV15 with TRBJ1-2; tentatively, D is TRBD1 (5 bases). CDR1 LNHNV and CDR2 YYDKDF come from the germline V gene (reference sequence). The V end was cut by 4 bases, the J end by 8 bases, with 20 bases between. CDR3 size: 15 residues. The CDR3 protein is CATSTYPGPLSGYTF. The CDR3 DNA reads as TGTGCCACCAGCACCTATCCAGGGCCCCTCAGCGGCTACACCTTC.

The rearrangement joins TRBV27 to TRBJ2-2, with D possibly called TRBD1 or TRBD2 (5 bases each). The CDR3 loop spans 14 amino acids. V dropped 6 bases and J dropped 5 bases, with 13 bases sitting between them. Germline lookup yields CDR1 MNHEY and CDR2 SMNVEV (reference sequence). This chain's CDR3 is CASSHFWGTGELFF. DNA of the CDR3: TGTGCCAGCAGCCATTTTTGGGGGACCGGGGAGCTGTTTTTT.

The CDR3: CASSIGRDTEAFF. For the CDR3, the DNA is TGTGCCAGTAGCATCGGGAGGGACACTGAAGCTTTCTTT. The rearrangement links TRBV19 to TRBJ1-1; no firm D call. Germline V CDR1 and CDR2: LNHDA, SQIVND (reference sequence). The CDR3 runs to 13 residues. Trimming removed 6 bases from V and 3 bases from J, with 11 bases in between.

The chain joins TRBV6-5 to TRBJ2-1; D may be TRBD1 or TRBD2 (5 bases each). This CDR3 is built from 15 residues. V lost 5 bases and J lost 6, with 17 bases in between. CDR1 and CDR2 from the germline V gene are MNHEY and SVGAGI. CDR3 region: CASSLNPGTSNEQFF. The CDR3, as DNA: TGTGCCAGCAGTCTAAACCCCGGGACCTCCAATGAGCAGTTCTTC.